A single T cell receptor (beta chain) is shown here with its context. Its antigen is still unknown. The CDR3 loop spans 14 amino acids. From germline, CDR1 is SNHLY and CDR2 FYNNEI. Trimming stripped 7 bases from V and 2 bases from J, with 11 bases between. This entry belongs to a study of beta chain features in type 1 diabetes. Study results and limitations: VDJ junctions from patients with type 1 diabetes contained fewer insertions and more deletions. A moderate, significant TCRB CDR3 shortening appeared in type 1 diabetes across four CD4+ subsets.

Expressed TCRB transcripts were sequenced because the entire RNA isolate underwent reverse transcription. The method was immunoSEQ multiplex PCR; TCRdb's version includes in-frame clones alone and lacks a portion of them. The sample lists 500,000 to 800,000 clones, 9.5% to 15% seen once, with 0.09% to 0.15% in the top ten. This receptor was identified in a man aged 25 to 40 with type 1 diabetes. The chain combines TRBV2 with TRBJ2-2, with D perhaps matching TRBD1 (6 bases). Sequenced sample: naive CD4+ T cells from blood. The CDR3 DNA is TGTGCCAGCAAGGCAGGGGCTAACACCGGGGAGCTGTTTTTT. The encoded protein is CASKAGANTGELFF.